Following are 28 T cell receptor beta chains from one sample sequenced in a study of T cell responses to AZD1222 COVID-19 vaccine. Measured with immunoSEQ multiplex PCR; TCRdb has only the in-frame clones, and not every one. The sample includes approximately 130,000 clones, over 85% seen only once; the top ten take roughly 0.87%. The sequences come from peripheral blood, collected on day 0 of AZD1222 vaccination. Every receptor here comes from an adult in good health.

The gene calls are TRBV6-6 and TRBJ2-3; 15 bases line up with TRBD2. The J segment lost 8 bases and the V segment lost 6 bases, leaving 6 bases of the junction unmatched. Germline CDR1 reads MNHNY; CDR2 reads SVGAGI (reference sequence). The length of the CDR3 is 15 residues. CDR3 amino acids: CASRPRTSGGVTQYF. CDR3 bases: TGTGCCAGCAGACCCCGGACTAGCGGGGGGGTTACGCAGTATTTT.

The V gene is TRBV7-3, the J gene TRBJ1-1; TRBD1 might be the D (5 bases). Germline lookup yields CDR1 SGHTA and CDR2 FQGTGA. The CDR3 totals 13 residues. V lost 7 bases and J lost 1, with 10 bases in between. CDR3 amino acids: CASTMGPNTEAFF. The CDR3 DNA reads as TGTGCCAGCACCATGGGGCCGAACACTGAAGCTTTCTTT.

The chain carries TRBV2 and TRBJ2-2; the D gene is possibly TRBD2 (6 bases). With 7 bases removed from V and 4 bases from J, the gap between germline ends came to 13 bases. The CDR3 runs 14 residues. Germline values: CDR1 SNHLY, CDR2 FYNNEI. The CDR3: CASTRARGTGELFF. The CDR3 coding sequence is TGTGCCAGCACAAGGGCGCGGGGCACCGGGGAGCTGTTTTTT.

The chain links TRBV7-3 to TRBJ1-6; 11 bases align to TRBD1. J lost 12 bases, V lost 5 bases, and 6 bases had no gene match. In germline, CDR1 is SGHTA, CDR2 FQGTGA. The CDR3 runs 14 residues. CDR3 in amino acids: CASSPGTGGQPLHF. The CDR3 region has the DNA TGTGCCAGCAGCCCCGGGACAGGGGGGCAACCCCTCCACTTT.

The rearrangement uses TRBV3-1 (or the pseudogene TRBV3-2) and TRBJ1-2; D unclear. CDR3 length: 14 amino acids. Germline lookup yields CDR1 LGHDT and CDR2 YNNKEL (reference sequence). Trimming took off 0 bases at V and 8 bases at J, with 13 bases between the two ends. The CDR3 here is CASSQETAFLGYTF. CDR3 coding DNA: TGTGCCAGCAGCCAAGAAACCGCTTTCCTGGGCTACACCTTC.

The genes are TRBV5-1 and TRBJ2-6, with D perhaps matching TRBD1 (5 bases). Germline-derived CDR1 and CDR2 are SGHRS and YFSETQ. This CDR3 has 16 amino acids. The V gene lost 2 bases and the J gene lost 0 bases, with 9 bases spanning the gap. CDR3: CASSFRVSSGANVLTF. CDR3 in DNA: TGCGCCAGCAGCTTCAGGGTAAGCTCTGGGGCCAACGTCCTGACTTTC.

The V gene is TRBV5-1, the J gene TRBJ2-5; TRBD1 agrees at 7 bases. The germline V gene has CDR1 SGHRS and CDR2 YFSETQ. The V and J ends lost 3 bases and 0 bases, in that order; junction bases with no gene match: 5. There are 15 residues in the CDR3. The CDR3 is CASSYGTAYQETQYF. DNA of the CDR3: TGCGCCAGCAGCTACGGGACAGCGTACCAAGAGACCCAGTACTTC.

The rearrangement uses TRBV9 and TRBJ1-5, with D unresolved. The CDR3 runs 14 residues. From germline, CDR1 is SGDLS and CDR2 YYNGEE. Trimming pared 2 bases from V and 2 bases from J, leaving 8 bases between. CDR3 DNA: TGTGCCAGCAGCGTTCCCTGGGGCAATCAGCCCCAGCATTTT. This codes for CASSVPWGNQPQHF.

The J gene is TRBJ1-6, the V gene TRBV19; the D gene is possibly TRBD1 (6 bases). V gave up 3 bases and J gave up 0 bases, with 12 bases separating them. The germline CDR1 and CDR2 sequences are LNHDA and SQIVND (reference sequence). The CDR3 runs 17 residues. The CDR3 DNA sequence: TGTGCCAGTAGTATCAGGGGCTCGAGCTCCTATAATTCACCCCTCCACTTT. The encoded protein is CASSIRGSSSYNSPLHF.

As DNA, the CDR3 is TGTGCCAGCAGTCTATCCTCGGGGAACACTGAAGCTTTCTTT. As protein: CASSLSSGNTEAFF. The chain has TRBV6-5 and TRBJ1-1, with D unclear. The V end lost 5 bases, the J end lost 1 base, and 11 bases lay between the germline ends. Germline assignment: CDR1 MNHEY and CDR2 SVGAGI. The CDR3 spans 14 residues.

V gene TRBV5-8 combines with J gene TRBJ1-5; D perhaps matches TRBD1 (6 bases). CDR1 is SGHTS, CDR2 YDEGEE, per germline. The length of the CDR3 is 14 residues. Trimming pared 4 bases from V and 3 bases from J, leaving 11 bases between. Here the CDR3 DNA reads TGTGCCAGCAGCCCCGGACAGATCAATCAGCCCCAGCATTTT. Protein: CASSPGQINQPQHF.

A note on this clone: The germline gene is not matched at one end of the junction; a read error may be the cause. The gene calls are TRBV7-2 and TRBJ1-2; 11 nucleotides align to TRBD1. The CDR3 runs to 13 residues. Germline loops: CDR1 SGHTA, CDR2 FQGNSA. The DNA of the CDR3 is TGTGCCGGCAGGACAGGGGGCGACTATGGCTACACCTTC. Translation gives CAGRTGGDYGYTF.

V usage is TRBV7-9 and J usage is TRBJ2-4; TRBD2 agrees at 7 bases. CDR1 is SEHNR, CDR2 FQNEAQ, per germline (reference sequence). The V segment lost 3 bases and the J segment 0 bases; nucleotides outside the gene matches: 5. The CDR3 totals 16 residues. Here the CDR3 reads CASSLGLPLAKNIQYF. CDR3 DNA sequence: TGTGCCAGCAGCTTGGGACTACCCCTAGCCAAAAACATTCAGTACTTC.

The CDR3 nucleotides are TGTGCCAGCTCACTGGGACAGGGGGCGGCTGAAGCTTTCTTT. Its protein is CASSLGQGAAEAFF. J is TRBJ1-1 and V is TRBV18, with TRBD1 matching over 12 bases. The CDR3 sequence is 14 residues long. The trim removed 4 bases at V and 6 bases at J, leaving 3 bases unmatched. CDR1 and CDR2 from the germline V gene are KGHSH and LQKENI.

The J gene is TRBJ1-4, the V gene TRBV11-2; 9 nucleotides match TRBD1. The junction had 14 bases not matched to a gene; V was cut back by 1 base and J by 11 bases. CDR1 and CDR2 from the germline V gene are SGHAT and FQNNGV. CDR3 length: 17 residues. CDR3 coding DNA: TGTGCCAGCAGCTTAGTGGGACAGGGCTTGATTACACGGAAACTGTTTTTT. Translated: CASSLVGQGLITRKLFF.

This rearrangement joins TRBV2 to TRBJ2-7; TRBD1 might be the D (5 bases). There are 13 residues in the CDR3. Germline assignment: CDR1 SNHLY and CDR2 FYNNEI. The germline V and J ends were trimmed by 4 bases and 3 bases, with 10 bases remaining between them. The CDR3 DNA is TGTGCCAGCAGTGGTAGGACAAACTACGAGCAGTACTTC. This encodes CASSGRTNYEQYF.

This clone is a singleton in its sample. The CDR3 here is CASSQQTLSEQYF. CDR3 nucleotide sequence: TGTGCCAGCTCACAACAGACACTCTCCGAGCAGTACTTC. The J gene is TRBJ2-7, the V gene TRBV18, with D uncertain. The CDR3 runs to 13 residues. Trimming took 4 bases from V and 6 from J, leaving 13 bases between them. Germline V CDR1 and CDR2: KGHSH, LQKENI.

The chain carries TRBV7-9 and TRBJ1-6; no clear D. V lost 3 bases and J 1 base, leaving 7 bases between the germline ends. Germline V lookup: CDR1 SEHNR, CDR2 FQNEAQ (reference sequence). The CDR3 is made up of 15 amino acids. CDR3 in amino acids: CASSFEGSYNSPLHF. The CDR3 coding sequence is TGTGCCAGCAGCTTCGAGGGTTCCTATAATTCACCCCTCCACTTT.

CDR3 coding DNA: TGTGCCTGGAGTCCGGGTGACAGGGACACTGAAGCTTTCTTT. Amino acid sequence: CAWSPGDRDTEAFF. V gene TRBV30 combines with J gene TRBJ1-1, with 7 positions matching TRBD1. With V trimmed by 2 bases and J by 3 bases, 6 bases remained unmatched. Germline V CDR1 and CDR2: GTSNPN, SVGIG (reference sequence). CDR3 length: 14 residues.

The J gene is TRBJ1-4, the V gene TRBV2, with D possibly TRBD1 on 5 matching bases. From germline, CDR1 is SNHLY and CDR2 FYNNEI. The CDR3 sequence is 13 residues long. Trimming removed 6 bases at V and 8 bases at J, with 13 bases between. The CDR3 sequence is CASRGLQGEKLFF. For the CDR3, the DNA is TGTGCCAGCAGGGGCCTCCAGGGAGAAAAACTGTTTTTT.

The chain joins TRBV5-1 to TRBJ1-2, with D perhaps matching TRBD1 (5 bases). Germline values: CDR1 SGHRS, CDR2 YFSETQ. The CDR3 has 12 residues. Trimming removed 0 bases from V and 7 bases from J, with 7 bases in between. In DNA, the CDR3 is TGCGCCAGCAGCTTGGGCAGGGCTGGCTACACCTTC. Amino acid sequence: CASSLGRAGYTF.

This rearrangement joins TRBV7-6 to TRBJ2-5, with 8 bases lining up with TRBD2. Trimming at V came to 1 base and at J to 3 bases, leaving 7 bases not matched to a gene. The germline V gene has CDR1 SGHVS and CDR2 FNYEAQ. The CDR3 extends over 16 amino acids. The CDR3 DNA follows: TGTGCCAGCAGCTTAGACTCGGGACTAGATAAAGAGACCCAGTACTTC. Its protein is CASSLDSGLDKETQYF.

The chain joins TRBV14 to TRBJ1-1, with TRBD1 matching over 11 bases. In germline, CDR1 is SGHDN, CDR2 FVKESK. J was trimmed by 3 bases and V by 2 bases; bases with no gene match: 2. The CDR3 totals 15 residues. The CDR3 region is CASSQRTGGYTEAFF. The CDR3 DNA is TGTGCCAGCAGCCAACGGACAGGGGGCTACACTGAAGCTTTCTTT.

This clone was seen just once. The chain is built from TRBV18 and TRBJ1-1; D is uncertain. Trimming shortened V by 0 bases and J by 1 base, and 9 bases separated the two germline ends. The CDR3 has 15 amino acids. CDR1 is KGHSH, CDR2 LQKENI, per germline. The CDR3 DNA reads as TGTGCCAGCTCACCACCGCACAGACCGAACACTGAAGCTTTCTTT. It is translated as CASSPPHRPNTEAFF.

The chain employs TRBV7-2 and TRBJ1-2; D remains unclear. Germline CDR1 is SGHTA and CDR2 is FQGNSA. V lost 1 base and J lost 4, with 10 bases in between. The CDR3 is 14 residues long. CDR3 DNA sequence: TGTGCCAGCAGCTTAGTGTCCACGATCTATGGCTACACCTTC. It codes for CASSLVSTIYGYTF.

The CDR3 is CASSAGQGTPQHF. The CDR3 nucleotides are TGTGCCAGCAGCGCGGGACAGGGTACGCCCCAGCATTTT. J is TRBJ1-5 and V is TRBV7-2, with 9 bases fitting TRBD1. There are 13 residues in the CDR3. V dropped 5 bases and J dropped 9; count of bases not matched to a gene: 5. From germline, CDR1 is SGHTA and CDR2 FQGNSA.

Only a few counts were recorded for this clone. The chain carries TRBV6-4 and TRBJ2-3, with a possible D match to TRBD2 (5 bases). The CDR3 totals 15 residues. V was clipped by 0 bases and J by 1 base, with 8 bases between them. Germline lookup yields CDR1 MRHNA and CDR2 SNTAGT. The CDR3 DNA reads TGTGCCAGCAGTGACTCGAGCGGCGGCACAGATACGCAGTATTTT. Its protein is CASSDSSGGTDTQYF.

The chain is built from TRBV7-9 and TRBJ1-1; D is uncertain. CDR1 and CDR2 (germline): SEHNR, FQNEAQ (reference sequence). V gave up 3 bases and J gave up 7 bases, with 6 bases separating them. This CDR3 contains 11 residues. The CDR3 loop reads CASSFWVEAFF. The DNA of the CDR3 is TGTGCCAGCAGCTTCTGGGTTGAAGCTTTCTTT. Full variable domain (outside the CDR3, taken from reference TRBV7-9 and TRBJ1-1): DTGVSQNPRHKITKRGQNVTFRCDPISEHNRLYWYRQTLGQGPEFLTYFQNEAQLEKSRLLSDRFSAERPKGSFSTLEIQRTEQGDSAMYLCASSFWVEAFFGQGTRLTVV.